One and the same sample provided the 17 T cell receptor beta chains below, sequenced in a study of blood T cell repertoires in COVID-19 (dated by TCRdb to the early 2020s). Library preparation employed the immunoSEQ multiplex PCR assay. TCRdb re-hosts the immuneACCESS table, in-frame sequences only. Its copies lack some clones; in the studies checked, an unresolved V gene accounts for under half of them, and the cause for the rest is not known. The sample includes tens of thousands of clones, with under 85% observed a single time. Of the sample, about an eighth is held by the ten largest clones. Input material: peripheral blood. The receptors originated from a human donor in a cohort sampled during active COVID-19.

This clone was observed a single time. The V and J genes are TRBV10-3 and TRBJ1-1; D is unresolved. From germline, CDR1 is ENHRY and CDR2 SYGVKD. V gave up 3 bases and J gave up 1 base, with 12 bases separating them. The CDR3 has 15 residues. The DNA for the CDR3 is TGTGCCATCAGTGAATCCGCAGGCTCGAACACTGAAGCTTTCTTT. It translates to CAISESAGSNTEAFF.

This sequence joins TRBV6-5 and TRBJ2-2; D might be TRBD1 (6 bases). Germline assignment: CDR1 MNHEY and CDR2 SVGAGI. This CDR3 is built from 14 residues. V was pared by 1 base and J by 6 bases, with 9 bases between. The CDR3 protein is CASSYFGQSGELFF. CDR3 coding DNA: TGTGCCAGCAGTTACTTTGGACAGTCCGGGGAGCTGTTTTTT.

The rearrangement joins TRBV11-2 to TRBJ2-6; D not resolved. V was trimmed by 0 bases and J by 0 bases, leaving 9 bases between them. The CDR3 has 17 amino acids. The germline gives CDR1 SGHAT, CDR2 FQNNGV. The chain's CDR3 is CASSLEDWHSGANVLTF. The CDR3 DNA reads TGTGCCAGCAGCTTAGAAGATTGGCACTCTGGGGCCAACGTCCTGACTTTC. The full variable domain, its missing parts supplied by reference TRBV11-2 and TRBJ2-6, is EAGVAQSPRYKIIEKRQSVAFWCNPISGHATLYWYQQILGQGPKLLIQFQNNGVVDDSQLPKDRFSAERLKGVDSTLKIQPAKLEDSAVYLCASSLEDWHSGANVLTFGAGSRLTVL.

The V call is TRBV28, the J call TRBJ1-6, with TRBD1 as a possible D gene (6 bases). This CDR3 is 13 amino acids long. Deletions cut 5 bases from V and 10 bases from J, with 12 bases between. CDR1 is MDHEN, CDR2 SYDVKM, per germline. As DNA, the CDR3 is TGTGCCAGCAGTCTACAGGGCTGGTCACCCCTCCACTTT. Translation gives CASSLQGWSPLHF.

This chain links TRBV12-5 with TRBJ1-5; D not certain. V gave up 3 bases and J gave up 5 bases, with 8 bases separating them. Germline V lookup: CDR1 LGHNT, CDR2 FRNRAP. The CDR3 totals 13 residues. The CDR3 DNA follows: TGTGCTAGTGGTTTCGGGGAGGATCAGCCCCAGCATTTT. Amino acids: CASGFGEDQPQHF.

V and J are TRBV7-3 and TRBJ2-2; maybe TRBD1 (5 bases). The CDR3 loop spans 16 amino acids. Trimming took off 5 bases at V and 7 bases at J, with 20 bases between the two ends. Per germline, CDR1 SGHTA and CDR2 FQGTGA. CDR3 DNA: TGTGCCAGCAGCCCCACAAGCCCCCGCGGACACGGGGAGCTGTTTTTT. The encoded protein is CASSPTSPRGHGELFF.

V is TRBV18 and J is TRBJ1-1; 11 nucleotides agree with TRBD1. V was clipped by 5 bases and J by 6 bases; unmatched bases: 11. CDR1 KGHSH and CDR2 LQKENI come from the germline V gene. CDR3 size: 16 residues. The CDR3 loop reads CASSSSGTGGRAEAFF. The CDR3 nucleotides read TGTGCCAGCTCATCCTCCGGGACAGGGGGTAGAGCTGAAGCTTTCTTT.

With respect to this clone: At the DNA level, this CDR3 is encoded by other sequences in the same sample as well. The chain couples TRBV30 to TRBJ2-7, with TRBD1 matching 7 bases. CDR3 length equals 13 residues. Unmatched junction bases numbered 2, after V lost 3 bases and J lost 0 bases. Germline V lookup: CDR1 GTSNPN, CDR2 SVGIG (reference sequence). Here the CDR3 DNA reads TGTGCCTGGAGCAGGGACAGCTCCTACGAGCAGTACTTC. Its translation is CAWSRDSSYEQYF.

The genes are TRBV2 and TRBJ1-5; possible D gene TRBD1, 5 bases. Germline V CDR1 and CDR2: SNHLY, FYNNEI. V was trimmed by 6 bases and J by 3 bases, leaving 9 bases between them. This CDR3 region has 13 residues. The CDR3 reads CASRRQNNQPQHF. The CDR3 nucleotides are TGTGCCAGCAGGAGACAGAACAATCAGCCCCAGCATTTT.

This clone has only one observation. This rearrangement joins TRBV4-1 to TRBJ1-5; D not resolved. The CDR3 is made up of 15 amino acids. Trimming left V 0 bases short and J 3 bases short, with 9 bases between. Germline V gene sequence: CDR1 MGHRA, CDR2 YSYEKL. CDR3 in DNA: TGCGCCAGCAGCCAAGATCAGCGTGCCAATCAGCCCCAGCATTTT. Translated: CASSQDQRANQPQHF.

The chain uses TRBV7-9 and TRBJ1-1; D gene uncertain. CDR3 size: 16 residues. Trimming shortened V by 1 base and J by 0 bases, and 12 bases separated the two germline ends. CDR1 and CDR2 (germline): SEHNR, FQNEAQ (reference sequence). The CDR3 DNA reads as TGTGCCAGCAGCTTAGTAAGAGGTCACCTGAACACTGAAGCTTTCTTT. This gives the protein CASSLVRGHLNTEAFF.

V usage is TRBV7-7 and J usage is TRBJ2-1; 9 nucleotides align to TRBD2. The CDR3 is 17 residues long. The V and J ends lost 3 bases and 8 bases, in that order; junction bases with no gene match: 14. CDR1 SSHAT and CDR2 FNYEAQ come from the germline V gene (reference sequence). The CDR3 DNA reads as TGTGCCAGCAGCTTCGGTCCCATTAGCGGGGGAGGGGATGAGCAGTTCTTC. It specifies CASSFGPISGGGDEQFF.

This clone showed up just once. The J gene is TRBJ2-2, the V gene TRBV28; 8 bases align to TRBD1. This CDR3 comprises 17 residues. Germline CDR1 reads MDHEN; CDR2 reads SYDVKM. V shed 4 bases, J shed 4 bases, and the junction held 11 bases outside the gene matches. The CDR3 reads CASSSVQDREITGELFF. CDR3 coding DNA: TGTGCCAGCAGTTCCGTTCAGGACAGGGAGATCACCGGGGAGCTGTTTTTT.

The chain uses TRBV12-3 or TRBV12-4 and TRBJ1-6; D unclear. V shed 7 bases and J shed 7 bases, with 11 bases lying between them. This CDR3 is built from 13 residues. The CDR3: CASTDLINSPLHF. CDR3 DNA sequence: TGTGCCAGCACAGATCTTATAAATTCACCCCTCCACTTT.

The chain has TRBV5-1 and TRBJ1-2, with unresolved D. The CDR3 sequence is 15 residues long. Germline loops: CDR1 SGHRS, CDR2 YFSETQ. The V gene lost 1 base and the J gene lost 7 bases, with 17 bases spanning the gap. CDR3 sequence: CASSLSSRGRPGYTF. In nucleotides, the CDR3 is TGCGCCAGCAGCTTGAGTAGTCGCGGCCGCCCTGGCTACACCTTC.

The chain uses TRBV4-1 and TRBJ1-1; 7 positions agree with TRBD1. The germline V gene has CDR1 MGHRA and CDR2 YSYEKL. This CDR3 is 15 amino acids long. J lost 7 bases, V lost 0 bases, and 8 bases had no gene match. The DNA of the CDR3 is TGCGCCAGCAGCCAAGATCAGGGGGTTTCTCGTGAAGCTTTCTTT. Translation: CASSQDQGVSREAFF.

This chain links TRBV6-5 with TRBJ2-5; the D is unclear. Germline CDR1 and CDR2: MNHEY and SVGAGI. This CDR3 region has 14 residues. V lost 8 bases and J 2 bases, leaving 15 bases between the germline ends. This CDR3 is CASAVNFDQETQYF. DNA for the CDR3: TGTGCCAGCGCCGTGAACTTCGATCAAGAGACCCAGTACTTC.